These T cell receptor beta chains were read from a single sample in a study of shared clonotypes between healthy human individuals. Using immunoSEQ multiplex PCR, the repertoire was profiled, and TCRdb retains in-frame clones only, with some absent. The sample consists of roughly 2.2 million clones, 80% to 95% of them appearing once. The sequenced sample consisted of naive CD4+ T cells from PBMCs. Every receptor here comes from a man aged 18 to 30 in good health. Some clones in this sample may be carry-over from other donors' samples. The CDR3 runs from the conserved cysteine through the conserved F or W. D genes are given only for firm matches. Some rows have no size entry. The others give once, few or many, or a class for an expanded clone.

d_call j_call clone_size v_call cdr3_nt cdr3_aa
NA TRBJ1-2 NA TRBV28 TGTGCCAGCAATCGGGCCTACTATGGCTACACCTTC CASNRAYYGYTF
TRBD2 TRBJ2-3 NA TRBV5-4 TGTGCCAGCAGCATAAAACTAGCGGGAGGCGCAGATACGCAGTATTTT CASSIKLAGGADTQYF
TRBD1 TRBJ1-1 NA TRBV18 TGTGCCAGCTCACGAAATTCCCCCGGGACAGGGGGCACTGAAGCTTTCTTT CASSRNSPGTGGTEAFF
NA TRBJ1-1 once TRBV7-9 TGTGCCAGCAGCCCCAGAACAGGCGCCGAAGCTTTCTTT CASSPRTGAEAFF
NA TRBJ2-1 NA TRBV5-1 TGCGCCAGCAGCATCGGACAGTTGTACAATGAGCAGTTCTTC CASSIGQLYNEQFF
NA TRBJ1-5 NA TRBV10-3 TGTGCCATCAGTCCAGGGACGGGCAATCAGCCCCAGCATTTT CAISPGTGNQPQHF
NA TRBJ2-3 NA TRBV27 TGTGCCAGCGCTTTGAGCAGAACTGGCACAGATACGCAGTATTTT CASALSRTGTDTQYF
NA TRBJ1-2 NA TRBV4-3 TGCGCCAGCAGCCAAGACGGGTGGTATCCCGATGGCTACACCTTC CASSQDGWYPDGYTF
NA TRBJ2-5 NA TRBV6-5 TGTGCCAGCAGCTTGGGCGGGGGCGCGAGAGGGACCCAGTACTTC CASSLGGGARGTQYF
TRBD2 TRBJ2-2 NA TRBV5-4 TGTGCCAGCACCTCCGAGCGGGAAAACACCGGGGAGCTGTTTTTT CASTSERENTGELFF
TRBD1 TRBJ2-7 once TRBV5-1 TGCGCCAGCAGCTTAACCGGGACAGGGGTCGACGAGCAGTACTTC CASSLTGTGVDEQYF
TRBD1 TRBJ1-1 NA TRBV28 TGTGCCAGCAGTTCTACAGGGGGCACTGAAGCTTTCTTT CASSSTGGTEAFF
NA TRBJ1-1 NA TRBV11-2 TGTGCCAGCAGCTTCGGGACGACCCCCAAAGCTTTCTTT CASSFGTTPKAFF
NA TRBJ1-2 few TRBV28 TGTGCCAGCAGTTTCCGGGACTATGGCTACACCTTC CASSFRDYGYTF
TRBD1 TRBJ1-5 NA TRBV6-1 TGTGCCAGCAGGCATTCTCCGGGACAGAATCAGCCCCAGCATTTT CASRHSPGQNQPQHF
TRBD2 TRBJ2-2 NA TRBV5-1 TGCGCCAGCAGTCGCGACCGGGCGGGAGCCGGGGAGCTGTTTTTT CASSRDRAGAGELFF
TRBD2 TRBJ2-1 NA TRBV25-1 TGTGCCAGCAGTGAGCGGGAGGCCTACAATGAGCAGTTCTTC CASSEREAYNEQFF
NA TRBJ2-1 NA TRBV23-1 TGCGCCAGCAGTCTAATAGGGAATGAGCAGTTCTTC CASSLIGNEQFF
NA TRBJ2-7 few TRBV2 TGTGCCAGCAGTCTTAGCTCCTACGAGCAGTACTTC CASSLSSYEQYF
TRBD1 TRBJ1-2 NA TRBV28 TGTGCCAGCAGTTCGGGACAGGGCACTCCCTATGGCTACACCTTC CASSSGQGTPYGYTF
NA TRBJ2-2 NA TRBV15 TGTGCCACCAGCAGACCGAGCGGAAGCGGGCCTAACACCGGGGAGCTGTTTTTT CATSRPSGSGPNTGELFF
NA TRBJ2-5 NA TRBV5-1 TGCGCCAGCAGCTTCTCCGGGGCGAAGGAAGAGACCCAGTACTTC CASSFSGAKEETQYF